These 8 T cell receptor beta chains were sequenced from one sample in a study of blood T cell repertoires in COVID-19. Sequenced by immunoSEQ multiplex PCR; TCRdb stores in-frame clones only, minus some. The table includes 35,000 to 50,000 clones, roughly nine tenths detected once. The specimen sequenced was peripheral blood. Source of these receptors: a woman in her twenties or thirties in a cohort sampled during active COVID-19.

The chain employs TRBV21-1 and TRBJ2-7; no DNA check was done on the table's D call, TRBD2. TRBV21-1 is tagged as a pseudogene. CDR3 length: 16 amino acids. The CDR3 protein is CASSKGTGTSSYEQYF. The CDR3 coding sequence is TGTGCCAGCAGCAAAGGGACCGGGACTAGCTCCTACGAGCAGTACTTC.

The chain combines TRBV6-1 with TRBJ2-1; 14 bases line up with TRBD2. The length of the CDR3 is 18 residues. V lost 4 bases to trimming and J lost 8 bases; unmatched junction nucleotides: 13. Germline V lookup: CDR1 MNHNS, CDR2 SASEGT. This CDR3 reads CASSVLGTSGSVRDEQFF. CDR3 DNA: TGTGCCAGCAGTGTCCTTGGGACTAGCGGGAGTGTAAGGGATGAGCAGTTCTTC.

This chain uses TRBV6-5 with TRBJ1-4; D might be TRBD1 (6 bases). This CDR3 is built from 13 residues. Trimming stripped 8 bases from V and 6 bases from J, with 13 bases between. Per germline, CDR1 MNHEY and CDR2 SVGAGI. CDR3 protein: CASRGGGDEKLFF. As DNA, the CDR3 is TGTGCCAGCCGGGGGGGCGGAGATGAAAAACTGTTTTTT.

V and J are TRBV5-1 and TRBJ2-5, with 7 bases matching TRBD2. V lost 0 bases, J lost 2 bases, and 7 bases stayed unmatched. The CDR3 covers 16 residues. Looked up from germline, CDR1 is SGHRS and CDR2 is YFSETQ. The CDR3 nucleotides are TGCGCCAGCAGCTTGGCTTTGGCTAGCGGACAAGAGACCCAGTACTTC. Translating gives CASSLALASGQETQYF. The entire variable domain, with the rest obtained from reference TRBV5-1 and TRBJ2-5, is as follows: KAGVTQTPRYLIKTRGQQVTLSCSPISGHRSVSWYQQTPGQGLQFLFEYFSETQRNKGNFPGRFSGRQFSNSRSEMNVSTLELGDSALYLCASSLALASGQETQYFGPGTRLLVL.

This chain joins TRBV28 and TRBJ2-1; 7 bases align to TRBD2. The length of the CDR3 is 14 residues. With 7 bases clipped from V and 6 bases from J, the junction kept 9 bases outside the gene matches. Germline lookup yields CDR1 MDHEN and CDR2 SYDVKM. The CDR3 nucleotides read TGTGCCAGCACCTCTCTCGGGGAGGGCAATGAGCAGTTCTTC. Translating gives CASTSLGEGNEQFF.

The J gene is TRBJ2-1, the V gene TRBV25-1, with 10 bases identical to TRBD2. Trimming cost V 1 base and J 2 bases; bases outside gene matches: 8. The V gene's germline CDR1 is MGHDK and CDR2 SYGVNS. The CDR3 is 18 amino acids. CDR3 residues: CASSEFQTSGRTYNEQFF. CDR3 coding DNA: TGTGCCAGCAGTGAATTCCAGACTAGCGGGCGTACCTACAATGAGCAGTTCTTC.

This chain joins TRBV19 and TRBJ1-4; D may be TRBD1 (5 bases). The germline gives CDR1 LNHDA, CDR2 SQIVND (reference sequence). The V end lost 6 bases, the J end lost 0 bases, and 14 bases lay between the germline ends. CDR3 length equals 16 residues. CDR3 bases: TGTGCCAGTAGATCGACGGGGACTACAACTAATGAAAAACTGTTTTTT. It encodes CASRSTGTTTNEKLFF.

This chain connects TRBV2 to TRBJ2-5; D ambiguous. The V gene lost 3 bases and the J gene lost 1 base, with 9 bases spanning the gap. This CDR3 has 14 residues. Looked up from germline, CDR1 is SNHLY and CDR2 is FYNNEI. CDR3 region: CASSDTRTQETQYF. In DNA, the CDR3 is TGTGCCAGCAGTGATACTCGTACCCAAGAGACCCAGTACTTC.